This T cell receptor beta chain was identified during a study of blood T cell repertoires in COVID-19. Turning to the study itself: COVID-19 samples, acute and convalescent, were from the United States, Italy and Spain. In each case, the material was cDNA or gDNA derived from T cells, B-cell-depleted T cells, or PBMCs.

Per germline, CDR1 MNHNS and CDR2 SASEGT. The CDR3 extends over 15 amino acids. J lost 4 bases, V lost 1 base, and 6 bases had no gene match. Authors' processing steps: The assay estimated nucleated cells by amplifying reference gene primers. TCRdb's table, derived via immunoSEQ multiplex PCR, lists solely in-frame clones and lacks some. That table is the source of V, J and clone size, and D and trimming were worked out from the DNA. Among roughly 130,000 clones listed, around 80% were seen once. This TCR came from a woman aged 60 to 75 with acute or convalescent COVID-19. The chain links TRBV6-1 to TRBJ1-2, with 7 bases fitting TRBD1. The sample was peripheral blood. The CDR3 loop reads CASSEETGAGYGYTF. CDR3 nucleotides: TGTGCCAGCAGTGAAGAAACAGGGGCGGGCTATGGCTACACCTTC.